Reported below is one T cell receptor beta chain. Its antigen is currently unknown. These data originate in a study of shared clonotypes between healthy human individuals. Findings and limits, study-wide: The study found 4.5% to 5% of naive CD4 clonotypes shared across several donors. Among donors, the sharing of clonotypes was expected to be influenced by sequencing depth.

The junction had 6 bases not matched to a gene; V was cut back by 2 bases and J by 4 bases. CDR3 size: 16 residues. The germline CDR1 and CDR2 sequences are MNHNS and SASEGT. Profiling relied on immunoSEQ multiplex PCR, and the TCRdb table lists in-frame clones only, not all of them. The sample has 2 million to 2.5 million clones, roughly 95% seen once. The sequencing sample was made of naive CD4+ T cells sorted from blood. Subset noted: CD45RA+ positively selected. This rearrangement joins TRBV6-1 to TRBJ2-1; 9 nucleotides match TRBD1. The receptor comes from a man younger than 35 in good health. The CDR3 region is CASSESGGTGYNEQFF. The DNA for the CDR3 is TGTGCCAGCAGTGAATCAGGGGGGACAGGGTACAATGAGCAGTTCTTC.